What follows are 21 T cell receptor beta chains derived from one specimen sequenced in a study of blood T cell repertoires in COVID-19. The table came from immunoSEQ multiplex PCR; TCRdb's copy has only in-frame clones and leaves some out. The sample has hundreds of thousands of clones, around 84% seen once. What was sequenced was PBMCs or T cells enriched from blood (not recorded which). The receptor source for this set is a woman in her twenties or thirties who had been exposed to COVID-19.

About this clone itself: The sample holds other DNA sequences that translate to the same CDR3. The chain combines TRBV28 with TRBJ1-2; D perhaps matches TRBD1 (5 bases). Germline loops: CDR1 MDHEN, CDR2 SYDVKM. Trimming shortened V by 2 bases and J by 1 base, and 8 bases separated the two germline ends. This CDR3 contains 14 residues. The CDR3 is CASSLEGVNYGYTF. CDR3 sequence (DNA): TGTGCCAGCAGTTTAGAAGGGGTTAACTATGGCTACACCTTC.

This clone has only one observation. This rearrangement joins TRBV5-4 to TRBJ1-6, with TRBD1 matching over 7 bases. CDR1 is SGHNT, CDR2 YYREEE, per germline (reference sequence). CDR3 length: 12 residues. After removal of 4 bases from V and 14 bases from J, the junction contained 6 bases not matched to a gene. CDR3 coding DNA: TGTGCCAGCAGCGGAACCAGGGGGACCCTCCACTTT. Residues: CASSGTRGTLHF.

This clone has only a few counts. V gene TRBV7-6 combines with J gene TRBJ2-3, with a tentative D call TRBD2 (5 bases). The CDR3 spans 15 residues. Germline assignment: CDR1 SGHVS and CDR2 FNYEAQ. The germline V and J ends were trimmed by 5 bases and 6 bases, with 18 bases remaining between them. The CDR3 here is CASSPEGTVGDTQYF. The CDR3, as DNA: TGTGCCAGCAGCCCAGAGGGAACGGTCGGGGATACGCAGTATTTT. Full variable domain (remainder filled in from reference TRBV7-6 and TRBJ2-3): GAGVSQSPRYKVTKRGQDVALRCDPISGHVSLYWYRQALGQGPEFLTYFNYEAQQDKSGLPNDRFSAERPEGSISTLTIQRTEQRDSAMYRCASSPEGTVGDTQYFGPGTRLTVL.

This chain uses TRBV3-1 (or the pseudogene TRBV3-2) with TRBJ1-1, with D uncertain. This CDR3 comprises 14 residues. The ends were cut back, 1 base at V and 4 bases at J, with 10 bases in the middle. Looked up from germline, CDR1 is LGHDT and CDR2 is YNNKEL (reference sequence). CDR3 sequence (DNA): TGTGCCAGCAGCCAAGGGCAGGAAGGCACTGAAGCTTTCTTT. Protein: CASSQGQEGTEAFF.

This clone has only one observation. The rearrangement uses TRBV7-2 and TRBJ2-5, with D possibly matching TRBD2 (6 bases). CDR3 size: 14 residues. Deletions cut 4 bases from V and 5 bases from J, with 14 bases between. Germline lookup yields CDR1 SGHTA and CDR2 FQGNSA. CDR3 nucleotide sequence: TGTGCCAGCAGCTCGGGACTTACGACGGAGACCCAGTACTTC. This gives the protein CASSSGLTTETQYF.

The sample holds one count of this clone. The V and J genes are TRBV7-3 and TRBJ2-2; 7 nucleotides align to TRBD1. V was pared by 5 bases and J by 4 bases, with 10 bases of the junction left unmatched. The CDR3 has 16 residues. Per the germline V gene, CDR1 is SGHTA and CDR2 is FQGTGA. The CDR3 protein is CASSGTGVLGTGELFF. The CDR3 DNA reads TGTGCCAGCAGCGGAACAGGGGTTCTAGGCACCGGGGAGCTGTTTTTT.

The chain joins TRBV10-3 to TRBJ2-5, with 9 bases aligning to TRBD2. V lost 4 bases and J lost 4; bases outside the gene matches: 7. Germline V lookup: CDR1 ENHRY, CDR2 SYGVKD. The CDR3 totals 15 residues. The CDR3 protein is CAISGDSGSIETQYF. CDR3 DNA: TGTGCCATCAGTGGGGATAGCGGGAGTATAGAGACCCAGTACTTC.

CDR3 region: CASSLRQGCYGYTF. Written as DNA, the CDR3 is TGTGCCAGCAGCTTACGACAGGGCTGCTATGGCTACACCTTC. V gene TRBV7-3 combines with J gene TRBJ1-2, with 7 bases aligning to TRBD1. V trimming: 2 bases; J trimming: 4 bases; junction bases outside the gene matches: 4. Germline V lookup: CDR1 SGHTA, CDR2 FQGTGA. This CDR3 comprises 14 residues. The entire variable domain, with the rest obtained from reference TRBV7-3 and TRBJ1-2, is as follows: GAGVSQTPSNKVTEKGKYVELRCDPISGHTALYWYRQSLGQGPEFLIYFQGTGAADDSGLPNDRFFAVRPEGSVSTLKIQRTERGDSAVYLCASSLRQGCYGYTFGSGTRLTVV.

This rearrangement joins TRBV7-9 to TRBJ2-1, with TRBD2 identical over 11 bases. There are 15 residues in the CDR3. Germline assignment: CDR1 SEHNR and CDR2 FQNEAQ (reference sequence). Germline trimming cut 0 bases from V and 8 bases from J; bases unmatched to any gene: 3. CDR3 coding DNA: TGTGCCAGCAGCTTAGCTAGCGGGAGGGCCGATGAGCAGTTCTTC. Translation gives CASSLASGRADEQFF.

The genes are TRBV19 and TRBJ1-2, with D perhaps matching TRBD1 (6 bases). The CDR3 extends over 11 amino acids. Per germline, CDR1 LNHDA and CDR2 SQIVND (reference sequence). Between the trimmed V and J ends, which lost 8 bases and 10 bases, there was a span of 14 bases. The CDR3 DNA is TGTGCCAGTTCTCCAACAGGGCCCTACACCTTC. Its protein product is CASSPTGPYTF.

The chain has TRBV7-9 and TRBJ1-2, with 7 bases fitting TRBD1. V shed 0 bases and J 8 bases; nucleotides not matched to a gene: 6. Germline lookup yields CDR1 SEHNR and CDR2 FQNEAQ (reference sequence). The CDR3 is 14 amino acids. In DNA form, the CDR3 reads TGTGCCAGCAGCTTAGCGGACAGGTCTAGAGGCTACACCTTC. Protein: CASSLADRSRGYTF.

V and J are TRBV9 and TRBJ2-7, with 11 bases lining up with TRBD1. The CDR3 is 16 amino acids. CDR1 and CDR2 (germline): SGDLS, YYNGEE. The trim removed 2 bases at V and 7 bases at J, leaving 11 bases unmatched. DNA of the CDR3: TGTGCCAGCAGCGTCTCAGGACAGGGGGCGCTTTTAGAGCAGTACTTC. It encodes CASSVSGQGALLEQYF.

In this sample, this clone turned up many times. The rearrangement uses TRBV5-6 and TRBJ1-1; 9 nucleotides align to TRBD1. The CDR3 contains 18 residues. Germline CDR1 reads SGHDT; CDR2 reads YYEEEE. The ends lost 0 bases at V and 7 bases at J; junction bases unmatched: 16. The CDR3 DNA reads TGTGCCAGCAGCTTGGATGAATCCCGGGGGACAGGGTTATTTGAAGCTTTCTTT. Protein sequence: CASSLDESRGTGLFEAFF.

The rearrangement links TRBV5-1 to TRBJ2-5; 10 bases match TRBD1. The CDR3 extends over 15 amino acids. With V trimmed by 3 bases and J by 3 bases, 5 bases remained unmatched. The germline V gene has CDR1 SGHRS and CDR2 YFSETQ. The CDR3 region has the DNA TGCGCCAGCAGCTCCCCCGGGACAGGGGAAGAGACCCAGTACTTC. This encodes CASSSPGTGEETQYF.

This clone appeared a single time. This rearrangement joins TRBV6-5 to TRBJ1-1; the D is unclear. The CDR3 covers 13 residues. Trimming stripped 8 bases from V and 0 bases from J, with 10 bases between. The germline CDR1 and CDR2 sequences are MNHEY and SVGAGI. CDR3 DNA: TGTGCCAGCCGGGATCTACTGAACACTGAAGCTTTCTTT. Translation gives CASRDLLNTEAFF.

This sequence joins TRBV14 and TRBJ2-2, with D unresolved. This CDR3 has 12 residues. V was cut by 4 bases and J by 7 bases, with 7 bases left in between. Germline V gene sequence: CDR1 SGHDN, CDR2 FVKESK. Here the CDR3 reads CASSLSDGELFF. The CDR3 DNA follows: TGTGCCAGCAGCCTATCAGACGGGGAGCTGTTTTTT. The full variable domain, with the rest looked up from reference TRBV14 and TRBJ2-2, is EAGVTQFPSHSVIEKGQTVTLRCDPISGHDNLYWYRRVMGKEIKFLLHFVKESKQDESGMPNNRFLAERTGGTYSTLKVQPAELEDSGVYFCASSLSDGELFFGEGSRLTVL.

The V and J genes are TRBV5-1 and TRBJ2-1; D gene uncertain. This CDR3 has 12 amino acids. Germline V gene sequence: CDR1 SGHRS, CDR2 YFSETQ. V was shortened by 5 bases and J by 7 bases, with 10 bases between the two germline ends. CDR3 sequence reads: CASRREENEQFF. The CDR3, as DNA: TGCGCCAGCAGGCGAGAGGAAAATGAGCAGTTCTTC.

This rearrangement joins TRBV28 to TRBJ1-5; D not resolved. From germline, CDR1 is MDHEN and CDR2 SYDVKM. Trimming shortened V by 10 bases and J by 2 bases, and 9 bases separated the two germline ends. There are 12 residues in the CDR3. CDR3 in amino acids: CATGVGNQPQHF. CDR3 nucleotides: TGTGCCACCGGGGTTGGCAATCAGCCCCAGCATTTT.

V usage is TRBV4-1 and J usage is TRBJ1-6; 10 nucleotides line up with TRBD1. Germline CDR1 is MGHRA and CDR2 is YSYEKL. V shed 4 bases and J 12 bases; nucleotides not matched to a gene: 6. CDR3 length: 14 residues. The CDR3 sequence is CASSLGDRGLPLHF. For the CDR3, the DNA is TGCGCCAGCAGCCTGGGGGACAGGGGTTTACCCCTCCACTTT.

The CDR3 DNA reads as TGTGCCAGCAGCTTCAGGGTTGCTAACTATGGCTACACCTTC. It codes for CASSFRVANYGYTF. The J gene is TRBJ1-2, the V gene TRBV7-2, with D possibly TRBD1 on 5 matching bases. The germline V and J ends were trimmed by 3 bases and 0 bases, with 8 bases remaining between them. There are 14 residues in the CDR3. Germline CDR1 SGHTA, CDR2 FQGNSA.

The rearrangement uses TRBV5-1 and TRBJ2-1, with 10 bases identical to TRBD2. V trimming: 1 base; J trimming: 5 bases; junction bases outside the gene matches: 3. CDR1 is SGHRS and CDR2 is YFSETQ in the germline V gene. The CDR3 sequence is 15 residues long. CDR3 nucleotide sequence: TGCGCCAGCAGCTTGACAGCGGGGGGGCACAATGAGCAGTTCTTC. Residues: CASSLTAGGHNEQFF.